The 2 T cell receptor beta chains presented below share a single source sample, sequenced in a study of T cells after yellow fever vaccination. Using its own MiXCR run on the 5' RACE reads, TCRdb lists one record per CDR3 protein. The sample consists of 200,000 to 300,000 distinct CDR3 sequences, approximately 12% of them appearing once. Sequencing used CD4+ T cells sorted from PBMCs, obtained 45 days after the yellow fever booster vaccination. The receptors come from a man aged 30-40 years who received the YFV17D yellow fever vaccine.

This clonotype was detected ten times or more. V is TRBV6-2 or TRBV6-3 and J is TRBJ2-1, with a weak D call TRBD2 (6 bases). With 6 bases removed from V and 8 bases from J, the gap between germline ends came to 11 bases. CDR3 length: 12 residues. Germline CDR1 and CDR2: MNHEY and SVGEGT. The CDR3 sequence is CASRTWGDEQFF. DNA for the CDR3: TGTGCCAGCAGAACTTGGGGGGATGAGCAGTTCTTC.

This clonotype was seen a handful of times. This chain uses TRBV6-1 with TRBJ1-5; 12 bases line up with TRBD1. Germline trimming cut 6 bases from V and 6 bases from J; bases unmatched to any gene: 6. CDR1 and CDR2 (germline): MNHNS, SASEGT. This CDR3 comprises 15 residues. CDR3 in amino acids: CASSAGTGGGQPQHF. The CDR3 region has the DNA TGTGCCAGCAGCGCCGGGACAGGGGGCGGTCAGCCCCAGCATTTT.